The following is a TCR beta chain sequence with its context. This sample is part of a study of control samples from healthy donors and cancer patients. Produced via immunoSEQ multiplex PCR; TCRdb's table is partial and in-frame only. The data contain under 80,000 clones, approximately 94% of them singletons. Germline V gene lookup returns CDR1 SEHNR and CDR2 FQNEAQ (reference sequence). The trim removed 2 bases at V and 5 bases at J, leaving 8 bases unmatched. CDR3 length: 16 residues. Sequencing input: PBMCs. This clonotype was sampled from a middle-aged woman with lung cancer. V gene TRBV7-9 combines with J gene TRBJ2-3; 9 bases agree with TRBD2. DNA of the CDR3: TGTGCCAGCAGCTTAAGGGCGGGGGGGCCGGTAGATACGCAGTATTTT. Amino acid sequence: CASSLRAGGPVDTQYF.